Listed below are T cell receptor beta chains from one sample, sequenced in a study of T cells in Graves' hyperthyroidism and ophthalmopathy. TCRdb used MiXCR to reprocess the multiplex PCR reads, holding one entry per CDR3 protein. Of over 650,000 distinct CDR3 sequences in the sample, roughly 17% were seen once. Sequencing was done on a sample of blood. The receptors were gathered from a man between 18 and 35 years old with Graves' hyperthyroidism. Both conserved end residues are part of each CDR3. A D gene is named only where the DNA matches it firmly. Some rows have no size entry. The others give once, few or many, or a class for an expanded clone.

TRBJ2-5 | 14 | TRBV28 | many | NA | TGTGCCAGCAGCATCCCGGGACAACAAGAGACCCAGTACTTC | CASSIPGQQETQYF
TRBJ1-1 | 13 | TRBV28 | few | NA | TGTGCCAGCAGAATTGACAGCCTTTTAGAAGCTTTCTTT | CASRIDSLLEAFF
TRBJ2-7 | 14 | TRBV28 | many | NA | TGTGCCAGCAGTCGACAGACGAGCTCCTACGAGCAGTACTTC | CASSRQTSSYEQYF
TRBJ2-7 | 19 | TRBV28 | NA | NA | TGTGCCAGCAGTTTTCCTTACAAGGGACGGTCAATCCTCTCCTACGAGCAGTACTTC | CASSFPYKGRSILSYEQYF
TRBJ1-2 | 14 | TRBV6-2/TRBV6-3 | NA | NA | TGTGCCAGCATAAGGAAGGGGGGATACTATGGCTACACCTTC | CASIRKGGYYGYTF
TRBJ1-5 | 15 | TRBV5-1 | NA | NA | TGCGCCAGCAGCCCGGACGGAACTAGCAATCAGCCCCAGCATTTT | CASSPDGTSNQPQHF
TRBJ2-3 | 13 | TRBV12-5 | many | NA | TGTGCTAGTGGTTTGTGGCAGGGTGGAACGCAGTATTTT | CASGLWQGGTQYF
TRBJ2-7 | 12 | TRBV20-1 | NA | TRBD1 | TGCAGTGCTTCGCTGACAGGGAACGAGCAGTACTTC | CSASLTGNEQYF
TRBJ1-1 | 15 | TRBV3-1 | many | TRBD1 | TGTGCCAGCAGCGAAAGACAGGGACGGGGAACTGAAGCTTTCTTT | CASSERQGRGTEAFF
TRBJ2-3 | 16 | TRBV7-2 | many | TRBD2 | TGTGCCAGCAGCTCAGGACTAGCGGGAGGATCTGATACGCAGTATTTT | CASSSGLAGGSDTQYF
TRBJ1-1 | 17 | TRBV19 | many | NA | TGTGCCAGTAGTTTCCGACGGACCCTGAATGTGAACACTGAAGCTTTCTTT | CASSFRRTLNVNTEAFF
TRBJ2-3 | 15 | TRBV9 | many | NA | TGTGCCAGCAGCGTAGAAGATCTCCCCACAGATACGCAGTATTTT | CASSVEDLPTDTQYF
TRBJ1-6 | 16 | TRBV5-6 | few | TRBD1 | TGTGCCAGCAGATCCGACAGGGGGGTGAAGGCGTCACCCCTCCACTTT | CASRSDRGVKASPLHF
TRBJ1-5 | 15 | TRBV20-1 | NA | NA | TGCAGTGCTAAGAGGGCGGACGGTAGCTATCAGCCCCAGCATTTT | CSAKRADGSYQPQHF